This passage covers 23 T cell receptor beta chains from one sample sequenced in a study of T cell responses to AZD1222 COVID-19 vaccine. Sequencing used immunoSEQ multiplex PCR; TCRdb keeps in-frame clones, though not all of them. The sample records about 75,000 clones, around 89% being singletons. The specimen comprised peripheral blood, sampled 28 days after the second dose of the MenACWY control vaccine. Receptor source: an adult who received the MenACWY meningococcal vaccine as a control.

The V and J genes are TRBV4-1 and TRBJ1-2; TRBD1 might be the D (6 bases). Germline CDR1 reads MGHRA; CDR2 reads YSYEKL. The V and J ends lost 0 bases and 7 bases respectively, with 12 bases between them. The CDR3 sequence is 14 residues long. CDR3 DNA sequence: TGCGCCAGCAGCCAAGATCTTTCGACAGGTGGCTACACCTTC. Translated, it gives CASSQDLSTGGYTF.

The table lists this clone with a count of one. V is TRBV19 and J is TRBJ1-2; tentative D call: TRBD1 (5 bases). Trimming removed 7 bases at V and 10 bases at J, with 19 bases between. The length of the CDR3 is 13 residues. Germline V lookup: CDR1 LNHDA, CDR2 SQIVND (reference sequence). The CDR3 reads CASNGFQGNFYTF. Written as DNA, the CDR3 is TGTGCCAGTAATGGTTTCCAGGGAAATTTCTACACCTTC.

This clone was observed a few times. The J gene is TRBJ2-6, the V gene TRBV4-2, with 8 bases identical to TRBD2. CDR3 length: 18 residues. Germline CDR1 and CDR2: LGHNA and YNFKEQ. The V gene end was trimmed by 1 base and the J gene end by 0 bases; junction bases not matched to a gene: 5. CDR3: CASSQASGGPSGANVLTF. CDR3 bases: TGTGCCAGCAGCCAAGCCAGCGGGGGCCCCTCTGGGGCCAACGTCCTGACTTTC.

This sequence joins TRBV5-1 and TRBJ1-2; the D is unclear. Germline CDR1 is SGHRS and CDR2 is YFSETQ. V was pared by 0 bases and J by 8 bases, with 11 bases between. The CDR3 length is 13 residues. This CDR3 is CASSLGSAWGYTF. The CDR3 DNA reads TGCGCCAGCAGCTTGGGGTCGGCCTGGGGCTACACCTTC.

The chain joins TRBV5-1 to TRBJ1-1; TRBD1 agrees at 8 bases. Trimming cost V 3 bases and J 0 bases; bases outside gene matches: 4. Germline values: CDR1 SGHRS, CDR2 YFSETQ. CDR3 length: 15 amino acids. CDR3 nucleotides: TGCGCCAGCAGCTGGCGACAGGGGCTGAACACTGAAGCTTTCTTT. Amino acids: CASSWRQGLNTEAFF.

The chain uses TRBV29-1 and TRBJ1-2; D gene uncertain. CDR3 length: 13 residues. Trimming took 4 bases from V and 3 from J, leaving 12 bases between them. The germline CDR1 and CDR2 sequences are SQVTM and ANQGSEA. CDR3 protein: CSVVPPGHYGYTF. In DNA form, the CDR3 reads TGCAGCGTTGTCCCACCAGGCCACTATGGCTACACCTTC.

This sequence joins TRBV6-5 and TRBJ2-2; 7 bases are shared with TRBD1. This CDR3 has 14 amino acids. V lost 4 bases and J lost 6; bases outside the gene matches: 5. CDR1 is MNHEY and CDR2 is SVGAGI in the germline V gene. The CDR3 DNA reads TGTGCCAGCAGTTTAGACAGGGCCCCCGGGGAGCTGTTTTTT. Protein product: CASSLDRAPGELFF.

V gene TRBV30 combines with J gene TRBJ2-3, with a possible D match to TRBD1 (5 bases). V was trimmed by 4 bases and J by 8 bases, leaving 13 bases between them. CDR1 is GTSNPN, CDR2 SVGIG, per germline (reference sequence). The CDR3 has 12 residues. This chain's CDR3 is CAWTSGAGTQYF. DNA of the CDR3: TGTGCCTGGACGTCTGGGGCTGGTACGCAGTATTTT.

This sequence joins TRBV15 and TRBJ2-5; 13 positions agree with TRBD2. The germline V gene encodes CDR1 LNHNV and CDR2 YYDKDF (reference sequence). After removal of 2 bases from V and 5 bases from J, the junction contained 5 bases not matched to a gene. The CDR3 runs to 16 residues. CDR3 protein: CATSRQTSGGAETQYF. The CDR3 DNA is TGTGCCACCAGCAGACAAACTAGCGGGGGGGCGGAGACCCAGTACTTC. Filled out from reference TRBV15 and TRBJ2-5, the complete variable domain reads DAMVIQNPRYQVTQFGKPVTLSCSQTLNHNVMYWYQQKSSQAPKLLFHYYDKDFNNEADTPDNFQSRRPNTSFCFLDIRSPGLGDTAMYLCATSRQTSGGAETQYFGPGTRLLVL.

The sample holds a few counts of this clone. V usage is TRBV7-2 and J usage is TRBJ1-1; D might be TRBD1 (5 bases). This CDR3 has 18 amino acids. Germline V gives CDR1 SGHTA, CDR2 FQGNSA. V lost 1 base to trimming and J lost 6 bases, with 24 bases between them. CDR3 sequence: CASSLEEGSRDGRAEAFF. The CDR3 DNA reads TGTGCCAGCAGCTTAGAAGAGGGATCGCGGGACGGCAGGGCTGAAGCTTTCTTT. The variable domain in full, completed from reference TRBV7-2 and TRBJ1-1, reads GAGVSQSPSNKVTEKGKDVELRCDPISGHTALYWYRQSLGQGLEFLIYFQGNSAPDKSGLPSDRFSAERTGGSVSTLTIQRTQQEDSAVYLCASSLEEGSRDGRAEAFFGQGTRLTVV.

The rearrangement links TRBV4-2 to TRBJ2-7; 13 positions agree with TRBD2. V gave up 0 bases and J gave up 2 bases; unmatched junction bases: 1. The CDR3 loop spans 16 amino acids. Per germline, CDR1 LGHNA and CDR2 YNFKEQ. Here the CDR3 DNA reads TGTGCCAGCAGCCAAGATGGGACTAGCGGGGCCTACGAGCAGTACTTC. It translates to CASSQDGTSGAYEQYF.

The rearrangement joins TRBV5-1 to TRBJ1-1; maybe TRBD1 (6 bases). V lost 3 bases, J lost 1 base, and 7 bases lay in between. Germline CDR1 and CDR2: SGHRS and YFSETQ. This CDR3 spans 13 amino acids. The CDR3 DNA sequence: TGCGCCAGCAGCTGGACAGCGAACACTGAAGCTTTCTTT. It translates to CASSWTANTEAFF.

The chain is built from TRBV21-1 and TRBJ2-3; the D call of TRBD2 is as the table states it, not checked on the DNA. TRBV21-1 is reported as a pseudogene. This CDR3 is built from 14 residues. The CDR3 coding sequence is TGTGCCACCGACCTGGGCGGGGGCGCAGATACGCAGTATTTT. This encodes CATDLGGGADTQYF.

By share of the sample, this clone is medium-sized. This sample includes further DNA sequences coding for the same CDR3. The chain uses TRBV9 and TRBJ2-5, with D possibly being TRBD1 (6 bases). V lost 2 bases, J lost 5 bases, and 10 bases lay in between. Germline values: CDR1 SGDLS, CDR2 YYNGEE. This CDR3 contains 13 residues. CDR3 coding DNA: TGTGCCAGCAGCGTTTCTAGGGGGGAGACCCAGTACTTC. Translating it yields CASSVSRGETQYF.

The J gene is TRBJ1-4, the V gene TRBV4-3; no clear D. Germline CDR1 is LGHNA and CDR2 is YSLEER. With 0 bases removed from V and 3 bases from J, the gap between germline ends came to 8 bases. The CDR3 consists of 15 residues. The CDR3 DNA follows: TGCGCCAGCAGCCAAGATTCGGGGTCTAATGAAAAACTGTTTTTT. The encoded protein is CASSQDSGSNEKLFF.

The chain employs TRBV12-5 and TRBJ1-2, with D tentatively TRBD1 (6 bases). This CDR3 has 16 residues. The V end lost 4 bases, the J end lost 4 bases, and 19 bases lay between the germline ends. In germline, CDR1 is LGHNT, CDR2 FRNRAP. CDR3 amino acids: CASGSSGRGESYGYTF. The DNA of the CDR3 is TGTGCTAGTGGTTCCTCGGGCAGGGGAGAGAGCTATGGCTACACCTTC. Full variable domain (remainder filled in from reference TRBV12-5 and TRBJ1-2): DARVTQTPRHKVTEMGQEVTMRCQPILGHNTVFWYRQTMMQGLELLAYFRNRAPLDDSGMPKDRFSAEMPDATLATLKIQPSEPRDSAVYFCASGSSGRGESYGYTFGSGTRLTVV.

The V and J genes are TRBV18 and TRBJ2-7, with D maybe TRBD2 (5 bases). This CDR3 has 13 amino acids. Germline V gene data show CDR1 as KGHSH and CDR2 as LQKENI. V lost 3 bases and J lost 3, with 9 bases in between. The CDR3 DNA follows: TGTGCCAGCTCACCGGGCAGCGGCTACGAGCAGTACTTC. Translating it yields CASSPGSGYEQYF.

This rearrangement joins TRBV19 to TRBJ1-1, with D tentatively TRBD1 (5 bases). The CDR3 is made up of 14 amino acids. From germline, CDR1 is LNHDA and CDR2 SQIVND (reference sequence). Between the trimmed V and J ends, which lost 3 bases and 2 bases, there was a span of 10 bases. The CDR3 region is CASSIIGHNTEAFF. The CDR3 coding sequence is TGTGCCAGTAGTATCATCGGACACAACACTGAAGCTTTCTTT.

The chain combines TRBV10-3 with TRBJ1-4, with D possibly matching TRBD1 (5 bases). Trimming left V 3 bases short and J 6 bases short, with 11 bases between. Germline V CDR1 and CDR2: ENHRY, SYGVKD. The CDR3 sequence is 14 residues long. CDR3 amino acids: CAISDGQGHEKLFF. The DNA of the CDR3 is TGTGCCATCAGTGACGGGCAGGGTCATGAAAAACTGTTTTTT.

The V gene is TRBV18, the J gene TRBJ1-1; 10 nucleotides match TRBD1. The CDR3 runs to 15 residues. The germline CDR1 and CDR2 sequences are KGHSH and LQKENI. The trim removed 4 bases at V and 2 bases at J, leaving 4 bases unmatched. Here the CDR3 reads CASSRPTGGNTEAFF. The DNA for the CDR3 is TGTGCCAGCTCACGACCGACAGGGGGCAACACTGAAGCTTTCTTT.

The rearrangement links TRBV7-2 to TRBJ1-2; a weak D match, TRBD1 (5 bases). The V gene lost 2 bases and the J gene lost 8 bases, with 18 bases spanning the gap. The germline V gene encodes CDR1 SGHTA and CDR2 FQGNSA. This CDR3 has 15 amino acids. The CDR3 is CASSLSQGAGWGYTF. The CDR3 nucleotides are TGTGCCAGCAGCTTAAGTCAGGGAGCCGGCTGGGGCTACACCTTC.

J is TRBJ1-1 and V is TRBV4-2; tentatively, D is TRBD1 (5 bases). The CDR3 is 16 amino acids. The germline V and J ends were trimmed by 4 bases and 5 bases, with 20 bases remaining between them. Germline values: CDR1 LGHNA, CDR2 YNFKEQ. CDR3 sequence: CASSPQLGEGRTEAFF. DNA of the CDR3: TGTGCCAGCAGCCCCCAGTTAGGGGAGGGACGAACTGAAGCTTTCTTT.

The gene calls are TRBV4-1 and TRBJ1-1; D perhaps matches TRBD1 (5 bases). This CDR3 is 14 amino acids long. Trimming pared 5 bases from V and 1 base from J, leaving 11 bases between. Per germline, CDR1 MGHRA and CDR2 YSYEKL. The CDR3 DNA sequence: TGCGCCAGCAGCACCCCAACAGGGAACACTGAAGCTTTCTTT. Its translation is CASSTPTGNTEAFF.